The clone carrying this TCR beta chain was seen ten or more times. Its antigen is not known. The CDR3 covers 11 residues. Trimming removed 6 bases from V and 5 bases from J, with 5 bases in between. Germline V gene sequence: CDR1 ENHRY, CDR2 SYGVKD. The record originates from a study of identical twins. TCRdb analysed the 5' RACE reads with MiXCR anew, one entry per CDR3 protein. The table includes hundreds of thousands of distinct CDR3 sequences, about 12% detected once. General study points: Out-of-frame TCR alpha sharing in monozygotic twins exceeded recombination model predictions. Because invariant MAIT and iNKT cells could be present, zero-insertion analyses could be partly confounded. Insertions ran lower in abundant cord blood beta clonotypes, though not in memory repertoires.

These data were likewise used in another study, on yellow fever vaccine responses in identical twins. That report notes: Twins reportedly mounted vaccine T cell responses that seemed partly convergent, partly personalized.

Sequenced sample: PBMCs. This receptor was taken from a woman younger than 35 in good health. This chain uses TRBV10-3 with TRBJ2-1; D may be TRBD1 (5 bases). CDR3 loop: CAIRTDNEQFF. The CDR3 bases are TGTGCCATCAGGACAGACAATGAGCAGTTCTTC.